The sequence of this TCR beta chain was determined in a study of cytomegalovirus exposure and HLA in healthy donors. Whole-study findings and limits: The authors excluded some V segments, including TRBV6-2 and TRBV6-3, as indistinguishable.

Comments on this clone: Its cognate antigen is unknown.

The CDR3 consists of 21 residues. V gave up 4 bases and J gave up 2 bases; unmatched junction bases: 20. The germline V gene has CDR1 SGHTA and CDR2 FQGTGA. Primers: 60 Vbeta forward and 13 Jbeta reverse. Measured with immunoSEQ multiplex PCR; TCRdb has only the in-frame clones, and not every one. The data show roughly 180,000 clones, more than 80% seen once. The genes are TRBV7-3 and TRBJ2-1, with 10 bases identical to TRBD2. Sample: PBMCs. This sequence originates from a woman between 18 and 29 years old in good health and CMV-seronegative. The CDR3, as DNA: TGTGCCAGCAGCTCCCGACTAAAAGCGGGAGGGATGCTCCTTACCTACAATGAGCAGTTCTTC. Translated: CASSSRLKAGGMLLTYNEQFF. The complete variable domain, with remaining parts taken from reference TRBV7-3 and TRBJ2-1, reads GAGVSQTPSNKVTEKGKYVELRCDPISGHTALYWYRQSLGQGPEFLIYFQGTGAADDSGLPNDRFFAVRPEGSVSTLKIQRTERGDSAVYLCASSSRLKAGGMLLTYNEQFFGPGTRLTVL.